The TCR beta chain described here comes from a study of CD4+ T cells in melanoma. Germline assignment: CDR1 SGHKS and CDR2 YYEKEE (reference sequence). The CDR3 loop spans 17 amino acids. V lost 4 bases to trimming and J lost 0 bases; unmatched junction nucleotides: 13. Repertoires were generated with immunoSEQ multiplex PCR, while TCRdb's copy carries only in-frame clones and drops some. In the table there are about 16,000 clones, approximately 79% of which are singletons. This clone was detected once. This sequence joins TRBV5-5 and TRBJ2-7; 7 bases agree with TRBD1. The sample consisted of cells from a culture (not recorded whether cultured in vitro). The clonotype originates from a human donor with melanoma. CDR3 DNA sequence: TGTGCCAGCAGCCGCCAAAATACAGGGGCTGACTCCTACGAGCAGTACTTC. This sequence encodes CASSRQNTGADSYEQYF. Full variable domain (remainder filled in from reference TRBV5-5 and TRBJ2-7): DAGVTQSPTHLIKTRGQQVTLRCSPISGHKSVSWYQQVLGQGPQFIFQYYEKEERGRGNFPDRFSARQFPNYSSELNVNALLLGDSALYLCASSRQNTGADSYEQYFGPGTRLTVT.